The rows below give T cell receptor beta chains drawn from one sample of a study of blood T cells in healthy people across ages. MiXCR, applied by TCRdb to the 5' RACE reads, yields one record per CDR3 protein. The table shows about 830,000 distinct CDR3 sequences, with about 59% occurring only once. Input material: blood. The receptors derive from a man aged 25-45 years in good health. Both conserved end residues are part of each CDR3. The D gene is left open where the match is weak. Size is omitted from some rows. Given values are once, few, many or a class for expanded clones.

once,TRBV18,TRBJ2-1,NA,CASSPGVTEQFF,TGTGCCAGCTCACCAGGGGTCACTGAGCAGTTCTTC
NA,TRBV2,TRBJ2-3,NA,CASRLVGDTQYF,TGTGCCAGTCGACTAGTTGGCGATACGCAGTATTTT
NA,TRBV18,TRBJ1-2,NA,CASPPFSVVGSLYGYTF,TGTGCCAGCCCACCTTTTAGTGTTGTGGGGTCTCTCTATGGCTACACCTTC
once,TRBV6-6,TRBJ1-1,NA,CASSDGTANTEAFF,TGTGCCAGCAGTGACGGGACGGCGAACACTGAAGCTTTCTTT
few,TRBV6-1,TRBJ2-7,TRBD1,CAVGTGASYEQYF,TGTGCCGTCGGGACAGGGGCCTCCTACGAGCAGTACTTC
NA,TRBV20-1,TRBJ1-5,TRBD1,CSARRDRAGGNQPQHF,TGCAGTGCTAGACGGGACAGGGCGGGAGGCAATCAGCCCCAGCATTTT
NA,TRBV5-1,TRBJ2-3,NA,CASSLDSDTQYF,TGCGCCAGCAGCTTGGACTCAGATACGCAGTATTTT
few,TRBV6-5,TRBJ2-1,TRBD1,CASSSGTGARNEQFF,TGTGCCAGCAGTAGCGGGACAGGGGCTCGGAATGAGCAGTTCTTC
NA,TRBV6-1,TRBJ2-7,TRBD1,CASRGQVRSYEQYF,TGTGCCAGCAGAGGACAGGTCCGCTCCTACGAGCAGTACTTC
NA,TRBV7-3,TRBJ2-1,NA,CASSLMSGAPSYNEQFF,TGTGCCAGCAGCTTAATGTCGGGGGCGCCCTCCTACAATGAGCAGTTCTTC
few,TRBV29-1,TRBJ2-7,NA,CSVRGRVSYEQYF,TGCAGCGTCCGCGGACGGGTATCCTACGAGCAGTACTTC
NA,TRBV9,TRBJ2-1,TRBD2,CASSPWAAGEYNEQFF,TGTGCCAGCAGCCCATGGGCAGCGGGGGAGTACAATGAGCAGTTCTTC
NA,TRBV2,TRBJ1-5,NA,CAKRGGVSNSNQPQHF,TGTGCTAAAAGAGGAGGGGTCTCTAATAGCAATCAGCCCCAGCATTTT
NA,TRBV7-2,TRBJ1-4,TRBD1,CASTRQGTNEKLFF,TGTGCCAGCACCCGACAGGGTACTAATGAAAAACTGTTTTTT
once,TRBV4-3,TRBJ1-2,NA,CTSSQDPKGNYGYTF,TGCACCAGCAGCCAAGATCCGAAGGGTAACTATGGCTACACCTTC
NA,TRBV20-1,TRBJ1-1,NA,CSAKGAGDTEAFF,TGCAGTGCTAAGGGTGCCGGCGACACTGAAGCTTTCTTT
NA,TRBV24-1,TRBJ1-1,NA,CATRNLMNTEAFF,TGTGCCACCAGAAACTTAATGAACACTGAAGCTTTCTTT
NA,TRBV20-1,TRBJ2-7,TRBD1,CSARDRRQGPYEQYF,TGCAGTGCTAGAGATCGGCGACAGGGGCCATACGAGCAGTACTTC
once,TRBV3-1,TRBJ2-1,NA,CASSQARAASSYNEQFF,TGTGCCAGCAGCCAAGCGAGGGCGGCGAGCTCCTACAATGAGCAGTTCTTC
NA,TRBV29-1,TRBJ2-3,NA,CSVEGGRETDTQYF,TGCAGCGTTGAAGGCGGCAGGGAAACAGATACGCAGTATTTT
few,TRBV9,TRBJ2-1,TRBD2,CASSPRLAGGLTYNEQFF,TGTGCCAGCAGCCCTAGACTAGCGGGGGGGCTGACCTACAATGAGCAGTTCTTC
NA,TRBV6-2/TRBV6-3,TRBJ2-3,NA,CASTDDPGAGDTQYF,TGTGCCTCGACTGATGACCCGGGGGCGGGAGATACGCAGTATTTT
NA,TRBV20-1,TRBJ1-1,NA,CSARYRANTEAFF,TGCAGTGCTAGGTACCGGGCGAACACTGAAGCTTTCTTT
NA,TRBV27,TRBJ2-5,TRBD1,CASSLRQGEGQYF,TGTGCCAGCAGTTTACGACAGGGGGAGGGCCAGTACTTC
NA,TRBV5-1,TRBJ2-7,TRBD2,CASSPTGRGVDEQYF,TGCGCCAGCAGCCCCACCGGGAGGGGAGTCGACGAGCAGTACTTC
NA,TRBV5-1,TRBJ2-7,NA,CASSFQRRDEQYF,TGCGCCAGCAGCTTCCAGAGGCGAGACGAGCAGTACTTC
few,TRBV27,TRBJ2-1,TRBD1,CASSLRQGAFNEQFF,TGTGCCAGCAGTTTAAGACAGGGGGCTTTCAATGAGCAGTTCTTC
NA,TRBV20-1,TRBJ1-2,TRBD1,CSARGRGQDYGYTF,TGCAGTGCCAGAGGACGGGGACAGGATTATGGCTACACTTTC
NA,TRBV7-6,TRBJ2-5,NA,CASGDGTAGLGYF,TGTGCCAGCGGTGACGGGACTGCAGGTCTTGGGTACTTC
few,TRBV6-6,TRBJ2-5,NA,CASFRPGNQETQYF,TGTGCCAGCTTTAGGCCAGGGAACCAAGAGACCCAGTACTTC
NA,TRBV3-1,TRBJ1-5,TRBD1,CASSQDGGGQGHQPQHF,TGTGCCAGCAGCCAAGATGGTGGAGGACAGGGACATCAGCCCCAGCATTTT
NA,TRBV5-1,TRBJ1-2,NA,CASSLAGDPLRNGYTF,TGCGCCAGCAGCTTGGCAGGTGACCCGTTAAGGAATGGCTACACCTTC
NA,TRBV27,TRBJ2-7,NA,CASSLSVADPYEQYF,TGTGCCAGCAGTTTATCAGTCGCGGACCCCTACGAGCAGTACTTC
NA,TRBV7-2,TRBJ2-1,NA,CASSFGRVTEEQFF,TGTGCCAGCAGCTTCGGCAGGGTAACGGAGGAGCAGTTCTTC
NA,TRBV5-1,TRBJ2-1,NA,CASSQGASRDGEQFF,TGCGCCAGCAGCCAAGGGGCTAGCCGGGATGGGGAGCAGTTCTTC
NA,TRBV6-2/TRBV6-3,TRBJ2-5,NA,CASSFRPGQETQYF,TGTGCCAGCAGTTTCAGACCAGGGCAAGAGACCCAGTACTTC